This T cell receptor (beta chain) was observed in a study of early T cells in non-severe SARS-CoV-2 infection. Study details: Chains were not paired, and sequencing was done on bulk RNA from unsorted whole blood. Whole-study findings and limits: VDJdb matching, biased toward anti-spike CD8 responses, missed private and CD4 specificities.

Turning to this clonotype: Its specificity is not known.

Attachment of unique molecular identifiers to individual cDNA molecules was performed. TCRdb ran MiXCR on the 5' RACE reads and lists one entry per CDR3 protein. The table has 45,000 to 75,000 distinct CDR3 sequences, 4.5% to 7% seen once. CDR3 length: 16 residues. Germline CDR1 LGHNA, CDR2 YNFKEQ. V dropped 10 bases and J dropped 3; count of bases not matched to a gene: 11. The sequenced sample consisted of whole blood. The chain carries TRBV4-2 and TRBJ2-1; 11 bases fit TRBD2. This receptor was obtained from an adult who was a healthcare worker with PCR-confirmed SARS-CoV-2 infection or an uninfected control (not recorded which). The DNA for the CDR3 is TGTGCCACCGCCCGTGAGGGACTAGCGGTCTACAATGAGCAGTTCTTC. Amino acids: CATAREGLAVYNEQFF.